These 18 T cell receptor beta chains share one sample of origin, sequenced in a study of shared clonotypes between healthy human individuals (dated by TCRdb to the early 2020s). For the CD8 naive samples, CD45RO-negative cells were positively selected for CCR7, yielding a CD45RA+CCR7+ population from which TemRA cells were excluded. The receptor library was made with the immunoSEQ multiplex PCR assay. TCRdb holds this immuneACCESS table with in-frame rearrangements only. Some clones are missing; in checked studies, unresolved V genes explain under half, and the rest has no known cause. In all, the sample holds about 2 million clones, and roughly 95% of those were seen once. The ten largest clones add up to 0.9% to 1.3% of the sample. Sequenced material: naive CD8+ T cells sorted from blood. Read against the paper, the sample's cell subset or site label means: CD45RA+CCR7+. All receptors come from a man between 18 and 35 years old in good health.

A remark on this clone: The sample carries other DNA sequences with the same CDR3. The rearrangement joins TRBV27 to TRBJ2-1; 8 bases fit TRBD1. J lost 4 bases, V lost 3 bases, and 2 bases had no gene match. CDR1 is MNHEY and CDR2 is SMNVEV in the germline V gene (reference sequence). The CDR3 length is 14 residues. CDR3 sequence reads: CASSLTGVYNEQFF. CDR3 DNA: TGTGCCAGCAGTTTGACAGGGGTTTACAATGAGCAGTTCTTC.

The CDR3 DNA reads TGTGCCAGCAGTGACAGAATAGCCTACGAGCAGTACTTC. Protein sequence: CASSDRIAYEQYF. The chain links TRBV28 to TRBJ2-7; D is possibly TRBD1 (5 bases). The V end lost 5 bases, the J end lost 2 bases, and 10 bases lay between the germline ends. The CDR3 sequence is 13 residues long. Germline V gene data show CDR1 as MDHEN and CDR2 as SYDVKM.

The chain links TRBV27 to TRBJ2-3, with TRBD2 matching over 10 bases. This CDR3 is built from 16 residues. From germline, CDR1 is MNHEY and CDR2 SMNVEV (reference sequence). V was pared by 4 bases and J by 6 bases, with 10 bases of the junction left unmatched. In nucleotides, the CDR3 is TGTGCCAGCAGTTCTTTAGCGGGGGGCGCGGCTGATACGCAGTATTTT. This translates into CASSSLAGGAADTQYF.

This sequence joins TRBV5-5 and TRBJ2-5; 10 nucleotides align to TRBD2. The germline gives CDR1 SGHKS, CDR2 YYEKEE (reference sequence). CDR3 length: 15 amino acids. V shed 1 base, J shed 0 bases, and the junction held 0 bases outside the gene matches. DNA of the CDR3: TGTGCCAGCAGCTTGACTAGCGGGGACCAAGAGACCCAGTACTTC. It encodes CASSLTSGDQETQYF.

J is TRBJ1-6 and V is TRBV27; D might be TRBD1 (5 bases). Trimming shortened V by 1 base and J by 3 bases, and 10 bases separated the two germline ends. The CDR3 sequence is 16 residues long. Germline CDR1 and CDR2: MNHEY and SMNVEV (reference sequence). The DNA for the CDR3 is TGTGCCAGCAGTTTATGGGGGGGGATCTATAATTCACCCCTCCACTTT. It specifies CASSLWGGIYNSPLHF.

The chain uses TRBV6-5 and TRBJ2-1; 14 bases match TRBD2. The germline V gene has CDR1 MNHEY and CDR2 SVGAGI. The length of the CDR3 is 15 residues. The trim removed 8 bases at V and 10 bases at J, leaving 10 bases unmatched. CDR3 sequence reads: CASRLAGGLKWEQFF. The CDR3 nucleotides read TGTGCCAGCCGACTAGCGGGGGGGCTCAAATGGGAGCAGTTCTTC.

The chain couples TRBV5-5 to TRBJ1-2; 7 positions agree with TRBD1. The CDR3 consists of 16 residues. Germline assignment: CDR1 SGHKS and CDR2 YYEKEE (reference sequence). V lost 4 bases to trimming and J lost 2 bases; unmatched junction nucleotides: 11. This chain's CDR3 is CASSPTRQGGNYGYTF. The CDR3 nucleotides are TGTGCCAGCAGCCCGACAAGACAGGGTGGGAACTATGGCTACACCTTC.

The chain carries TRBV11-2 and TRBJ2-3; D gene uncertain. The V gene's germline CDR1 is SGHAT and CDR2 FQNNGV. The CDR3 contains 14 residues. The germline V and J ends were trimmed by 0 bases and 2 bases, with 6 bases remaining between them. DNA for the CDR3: TGTGCCAGCAGCTTAGATGCGGCCACAGATACGCAGTATTTT. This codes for CASSLDAATDTQYF.

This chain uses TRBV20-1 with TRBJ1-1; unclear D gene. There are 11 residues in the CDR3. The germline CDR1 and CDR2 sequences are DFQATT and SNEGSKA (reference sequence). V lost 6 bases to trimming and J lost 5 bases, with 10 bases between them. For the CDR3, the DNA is TGCAGTGCCATACGGTATACTGAAGCTTTCTTT. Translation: CSAIRYTEAFF.

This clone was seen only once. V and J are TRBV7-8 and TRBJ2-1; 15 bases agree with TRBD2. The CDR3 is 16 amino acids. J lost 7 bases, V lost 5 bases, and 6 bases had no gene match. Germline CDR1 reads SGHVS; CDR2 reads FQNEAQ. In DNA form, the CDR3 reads TGTGCCAGCAGCCGGACTAGCGGGAGGGCCGGGAATGAGCAGTTCTTC. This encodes CASSRTSGRAGNEQFF. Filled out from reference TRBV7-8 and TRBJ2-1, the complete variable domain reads GAGVSQSPRYKVAKRGQDVALRCDPISGHVSLFWYQQALGQGPEFLTYFQNEAQLDKSGLPSDRFFAERPEGSVSTLKIQRTQQEDSAVYLCASSRTSGRAGNEQFFGPGTRLTVL.

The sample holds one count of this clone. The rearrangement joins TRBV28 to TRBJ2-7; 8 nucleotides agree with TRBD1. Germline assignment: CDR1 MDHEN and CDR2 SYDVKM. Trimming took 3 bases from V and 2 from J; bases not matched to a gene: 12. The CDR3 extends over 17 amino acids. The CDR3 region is CASSLSLQGGLPYEQYF. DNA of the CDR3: TGTGCCAGCAGTTTGTCTCTACAGGGGGGCCTCCCCTACGAGCAGTACTTC.

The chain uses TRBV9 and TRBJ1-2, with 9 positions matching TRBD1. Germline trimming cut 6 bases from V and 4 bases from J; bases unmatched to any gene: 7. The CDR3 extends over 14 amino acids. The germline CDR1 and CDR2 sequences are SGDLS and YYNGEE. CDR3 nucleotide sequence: TGTGCCAGCATGGGACAGGGAGGACGCTATGGCTACACCTTC. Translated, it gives CASMGQGGRYGYTF.

The CDR3 sequence is CASSAFRNSYEQYF. The CDR3 DNA follows: TGTGCCAGCAGCGCTTTTAGGAACTCCTACGAGCAGTACTTC. The chain is built from TRBV9 and TRBJ2-7; D remains ambiguous. In germline, CDR1 is SGDLS, CDR2 YYNGEE. CDR3 size: 14 residues. Trimming cost V 3 bases and J 0 bases, with 10 bases left between them.

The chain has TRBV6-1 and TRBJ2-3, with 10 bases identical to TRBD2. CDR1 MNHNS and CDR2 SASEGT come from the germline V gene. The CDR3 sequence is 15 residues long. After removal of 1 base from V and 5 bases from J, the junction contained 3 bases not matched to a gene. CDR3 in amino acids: CASSEDPSGGDTQYF. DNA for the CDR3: TGTGCCAGCAGTGAAGACCCTAGCGGGGGAGATACGCAGTATTTT.

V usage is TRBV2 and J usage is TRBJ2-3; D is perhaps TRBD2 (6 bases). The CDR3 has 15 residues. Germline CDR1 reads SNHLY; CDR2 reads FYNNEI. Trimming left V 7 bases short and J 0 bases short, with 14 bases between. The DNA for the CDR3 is TGTGCCAGCATCGGGCGGCGGGGTAGCACAGATACGCAGTATTTT. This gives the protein CASIGRRGSTDTQYF.

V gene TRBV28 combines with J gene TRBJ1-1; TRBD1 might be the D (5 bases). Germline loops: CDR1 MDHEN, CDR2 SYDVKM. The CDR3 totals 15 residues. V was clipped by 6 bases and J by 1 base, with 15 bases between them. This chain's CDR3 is CASSAEGAWNTEAFF. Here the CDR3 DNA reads TGTGCCAGCAGCGCGGAAGGGGCTTGGAACACTGAAGCTTTCTTT.

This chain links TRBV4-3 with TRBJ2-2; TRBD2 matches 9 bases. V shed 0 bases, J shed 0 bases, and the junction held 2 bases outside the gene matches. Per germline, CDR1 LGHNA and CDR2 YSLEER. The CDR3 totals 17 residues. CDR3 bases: TGCGCCAGCAGCCAAGAGACTAGCGGATCGAACACCGGGGAGCTGTTTTTT. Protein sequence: CASSQETSGSNTGELFF.

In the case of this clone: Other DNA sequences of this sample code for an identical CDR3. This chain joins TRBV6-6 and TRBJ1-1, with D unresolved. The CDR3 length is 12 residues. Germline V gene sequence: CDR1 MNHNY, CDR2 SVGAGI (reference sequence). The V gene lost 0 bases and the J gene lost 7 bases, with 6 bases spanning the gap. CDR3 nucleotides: TGTGCCAGCAGTTACTCCGGCGGTGAAGCTTTCTTT. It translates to CASSYSGGEAFF.